The entry that follows covers one T cell receptor beta chain sequence. The primer mix had 60 Vbeta and 13 Jbeta primers. Measured with immunoSEQ multiplex PCR; TCRdb has only the in-frame clones, and not every one. The sample has roughly 180,000 clones, approximately 81% seen once. The CDR3 is 18 amino acids. CDR1 is LNHNV and CDR2 is YYDKDF in the germline V gene (reference sequence). Between the trimmed V and J ends, which lost 3 bases and 4 bases, there was a span of 22 bases. This entry belongs to a study of cytomegalovirus exposure and HLA in healthy donors. The sample taken for sequencing was PBMCs. The receptor's source is a female donor in good health and CMV-seronegative. The chain joins TRBV15 to TRBJ1-5; tentatively, D is TRBD1 (6 bases). The CDR3 nucleotides read TGTGCCACCAGCAGCCCCCCCACAGGGTTGCAAGGGAATCAGCCCCAGCATTTT. Protein sequence: CATSSPPTGLQGNQPQHF.